Given below is one TCR beta chain in context. The data were produced by immunoSEQ multiplex PCR, yet TCRdb's version contains in-frame clones alone and is incomplete. The data contain about 56,000 clones, over 55% of them singletons. In Seattle, patients joined the study during active infection and were tracked longitudinally. This specimen comes from a study of blood T cell repertoires in COVID-19. This CDR3 is 13 amino acids long. Germline V gene lookup returns CDR1 SGDLS and CDR2 YYNGEE. Trimming took 0 bases from V and 5 from J, leaving 6 bases between them. The clonotype originates from a woman aged 70-85 years with COVID-19, enrolled during active disease. This chain uses TRBV9 with TRBJ1-5; the D is unclear. Sequencing was performed on peripheral blood. CDR3 sequence reads: CASSVDGDQPQHF. The CDR3 coding sequence is TGTGCCAGCAGCGTAGACGGAGATCAGCCCCAGCATTTT.